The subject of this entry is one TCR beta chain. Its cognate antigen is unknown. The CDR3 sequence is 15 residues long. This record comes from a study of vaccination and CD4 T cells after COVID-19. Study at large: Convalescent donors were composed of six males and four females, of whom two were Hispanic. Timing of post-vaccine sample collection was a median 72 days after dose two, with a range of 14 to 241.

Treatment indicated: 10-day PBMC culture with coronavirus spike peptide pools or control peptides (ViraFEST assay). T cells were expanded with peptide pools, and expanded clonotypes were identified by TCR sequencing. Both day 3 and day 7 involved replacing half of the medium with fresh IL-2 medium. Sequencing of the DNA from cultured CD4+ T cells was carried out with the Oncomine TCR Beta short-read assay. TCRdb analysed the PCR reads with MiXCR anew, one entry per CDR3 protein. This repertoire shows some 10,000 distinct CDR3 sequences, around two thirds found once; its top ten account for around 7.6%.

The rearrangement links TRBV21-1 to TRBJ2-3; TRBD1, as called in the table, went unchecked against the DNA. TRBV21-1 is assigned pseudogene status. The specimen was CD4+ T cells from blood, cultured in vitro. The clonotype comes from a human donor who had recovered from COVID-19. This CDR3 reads CASSSTDRATDTQYF. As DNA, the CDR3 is TGTGCCAGCAGCTCCACGGACAGGGCCACAGATACGCAGTATTTT.